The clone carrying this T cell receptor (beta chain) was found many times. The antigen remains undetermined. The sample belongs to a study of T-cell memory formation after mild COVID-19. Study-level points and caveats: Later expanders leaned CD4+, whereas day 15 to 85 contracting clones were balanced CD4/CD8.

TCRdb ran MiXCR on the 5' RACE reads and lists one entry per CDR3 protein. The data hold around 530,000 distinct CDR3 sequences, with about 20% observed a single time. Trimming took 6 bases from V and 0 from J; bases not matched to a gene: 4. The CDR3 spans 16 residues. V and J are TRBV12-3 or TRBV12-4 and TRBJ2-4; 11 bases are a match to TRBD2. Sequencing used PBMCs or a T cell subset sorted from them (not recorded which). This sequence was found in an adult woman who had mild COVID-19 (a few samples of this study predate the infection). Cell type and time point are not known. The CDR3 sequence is CASRATSGIAKNIQYF. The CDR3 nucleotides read TGTGCCAGCAGAGCGACTAGCGGGATAGCCAAAAACATTCAGTACTTC.